Below are 17 T cell receptor beta chains sequenced from a single sample in a study of somatic mutations in cytotoxic T cells in rheumatoid arthritis. Sequencing was performed with immunoSEQ multiplex PCR; in TCRdb, only in-frame clones are kept and a portion is missing. This sample has roughly 16,000 clones; 82% occur once, and the top ten carry about 18%. Sample: CD8+ T cells sorted from blood. The receptors were sampled from a woman between 45 and 65 years old with rheumatoid arthritis.

This rearrangement joins TRBV27 to TRBJ2-1; 8 bases align to TRBD1. This CDR3 contains 15 residues. Germline V gene data show CDR1 as MNHEY and CDR2 as SMNVEV (reference sequence). The V and J ends lost 8 bases and 5 bases, in that order; junction bases with no gene match: 11. CDR3 sequence reads: CASGLTGTGDNEQFF. The CDR3 bases are TGTGCCAGCGGATTGACCGGGACAGGAGACAATGAGCAGTTCTTC.

The CDR3 protein is CASSSGTSGDTQYF. The CDR3 DNA follows: TGTGCCAGCAGCTCCGGGACTAGCGGAGATACGCAGTATTTT. V gene TRBV7-2 combines with J gene TRBJ2-3, with 11 bases that match TRBD2. This CDR3 has 14 residues. Germline V gene data show CDR1 as SGHTA and CDR2 as FQGNSA. V lost 4 bases to trimming and J lost 5 bases; unmatched junction nucleotides: 2.

This clone was observed once. The chain employs TRBV27 and TRBJ2-5, with 11 bases that match TRBD1. The CDR3 loop spans 15 amino acids. With 6 bases clipped from V and 4 bases from J, the junction kept 7 bases outside the gene matches. CDR1 is MNHEY, CDR2 SMNVEV, per germline (reference sequence). CDR3 nucleotides: TGTGCCAGCAGCTATGGACAGGGGGCCCGAGAGACCCAGTACTTC. As protein: CASSYGQGARETQYF.

By share, this clone ranks as medium-sized (0.01 to 0.1%). The rearrangement links TRBV7-4 to TRBJ2-7; D may be TRBD2 (5 bases). The CDR3 sequence is 17 residues long. Germline V gene data show CDR1 as SGHVT and CDR2 as SQSDAQ. Trimming removed 2 bases from V and 0 bases from J, with 17 bases in between. The CDR3 DNA sequence: TGTGCCAGCAGCTTATGTCCCGCGGGTTTTAGCTCCTACGAGCAGTACTTC. Translated, it gives CASSLCPAGFSSYEQYF.

This clone was found once. The chain combines TRBV21-1 with TRBJ2-5; the table's TRBD2 call for D was not verified on the DNA. TRBV21-1 is termed a pseudogene. The CDR3 extends over 15 amino acids. This CDR3 reads CASSGLAGEGETQYF. CDR3 DNA: TGTGCCAGCAGTGGACTAGCGGGAGAGGGAGAGACCCAGTACTTC.

The chain links TRBV19 to TRBJ1-2; D is perhaps TRBD1 (5 bases). This CDR3 contains 13 residues. From germline, CDR1 is LNHDA and CDR2 SQIVND (reference sequence). The germline V and J ends were trimmed by 5 bases and 4 bases, with 11 bases remaining between them. CDR3 in amino acids: CASSPGLSYGYTF. CDR3 DNA sequence: TGTGCCAGTAGTCCGGGACTATCCTATGGCTACACCTTC.

The rearrangement links TRBV7-6 to TRBJ2-3; tentatively, D is TRBD1 or TRBD2 (5 bases each). V dropped 6 bases and J dropped 4 bases, with 14 bases sitting between them. Germline V gene data show CDR1 as SGHVS and CDR2 as FNYEAQ. The CDR3 is 14 residues long. The CDR3 protein is CASSHTVGADTQYF. CDR3 nucleotides: TGTGCCAGCAGTCATACAGTGGGGGCAGATACGCAGTATTTT.

This clone was detected only once. The V call is TRBV28, the J call TRBJ2-7, with 8 bases identical to TRBD1. The junction had 9 bases not matched to a gene; V was cut back by 7 bases and J by 7 bases. This CDR3 comprises 13 residues. Per the germline V gene, CDR1 is MDHEN and CDR2 is SYDVKM. The CDR3 reads CASKVDRGSEQYF. CDR3 nucleotide sequence: TGTGCCAGCAAGGTTGACAGGGGAAGTGAGCAGTACTTC.

V and J are TRBV19 and TRBJ1-3; the D is unclear. V was clipped by 6 bases and J by 4 bases, with 4 bases between them. The germline CDR1 and CDR2 sequences are LNHDA and SQIVND (reference sequence). The CDR3 has 11 amino acids. CDR3 protein: CASSGGNTIYF. CDR3 DNA: TGTGCCAGTAGCGGGGGAAACACCATATATTTT.

V usage is TRBV28 and J usage is TRBJ2-7; 7 bases line up with TRBD2. V gave up 3 bases and J gave up 2 bases; unmatched junction bases: 7. The CDR3 totals 15 residues. The germline V gene has CDR1 MDHEN and CDR2 SYDVKM. The CDR3 loop reads CASSLGGSLTYEQYF. Written as DNA, the CDR3 is TGTGCCAGCAGTTTGGGCGGGAGCCTCACCTACGAGCAGTACTTC.

V gene TRBV7-9 combines with J gene TRBJ1-2, with a possible D match to TRBD1 (6 bases). V gave up 4 bases and J gave up 5 bases, with 26 bases separating them. The CDR3 contains 18 residues. In germline, CDR1 is SEHNR, CDR2 FQNEAQ (reference sequence). In nucleotides, the CDR3 is TGTGCCAGCAGCTACTACGGATCGGGGGGCGCGGGGGAATATGGCTACACCTTC. Translating it yields CASSYYGSGGAGEYGYTF.

CDR3 region: CASSSGTNQPQHF. The CDR3 nucleotides read TGTGCCAGCAGCTCCGGAACCAATCAGCCCCAGCATTTT. V and J are TRBV7-6 and TRBJ1-5; D is unresolved. This CDR3 contains 13 residues. Per the germline V gene, CDR1 is SGHVS and CDR2 is FNYEAQ. The V end was cut by 4 bases, the J end by 3 bases, with 7 bases between. The whole variable domain, remainder taken from reference TRBV7-6 and TRBJ1-5, is GAGVSQSPRYKVTKRGQDVALRCDPISGHVSLYWYRQALGQGPEFLTYFNYEAQQDKSGLPNDRFSAERPEGSISTLTIQRTEQRDSAMYRCASSSGTNQPQHFGDGTRLSIL.

This clone appeared a single time. J is TRBJ2-5 and V is TRBV20-1, with D unclear. The CDR3 is made up of 10 amino acids. The V gene lost 4 bases and the J gene lost 4 bases, with 4 bases spanning the gap. The germline V gene encodes CDR1 DFQATT and CDR2 SNEGSKA (reference sequence). The CDR3 bases are TGCAGTGCTATGACAGAGACCCAGTACTTC. Translation: CSAMTETQYF.

The V call is TRBV7-2, the J call TRBJ2-7, with TRBD2 matching over 11 bases. Unmatched junction bases numbered 15, after V lost 0 bases and J lost 2 bases. CDR3 size: 20 residues. Per the germline V gene, CDR1 is SGHTA and CDR2 is FQGNSA. The CDR3 nucleotides read TGTGCCAGCAGCTTAGCGGCCCAAATAGCGGGAGGGCCTAATCCCTACGAGCAGTACTTC. It translates to CASSLAAQIAGGPNPYEQYF.

The V gene is TRBV7-3, the J gene TRBJ2-3; 7 nucleotides agree with TRBD1. V lost 5 bases to trimming and J lost 0 bases; unmatched junction nucleotides: 5. CDR3 length equals 15 residues. The germline V gene encodes CDR1 SGHTA and CDR2 FQGTGA. CDR3 sequence reads: CASSGQGVSTDTQYF. The CDR3 DNA reads as TGTGCCAGCAGCGGGCAGGGGGTGAGCACAGATACGCAGTATTTT. Variable domain in full (rest from reference TRBV7-3 and TRBJ2-3): GAGVSQTPSNKVTEKGKYVELRCDPISGHTALYWYRQSLGQGPEFLIYFQGTGAADDSGLPNDRFFAVRPEGSVSTLKIQRTERGDSAVYLCASSGQGVSTDTQYFGPGTRLTVL.

DNA of the CDR3: TGCAGCGTTCGACAGGGAAACGAGCAGTACTTC. Protein sequence: CSVRQGNEQYF. The J gene is TRBJ2-7, the V gene TRBV29-1; TRBD1 matches 7 bases. Losses at the gene ends were 5 bases for V and 5 bases for J; bases not matched to a gene: 3. This CDR3 region has 11 residues. Germline loops: CDR1 SQVTM, CDR2 ANQGSEA.

The CDR3 reads CASSQRLASSSYNEQFF. In nucleotides, the CDR3 is TGCGCCAGCAGCCAAAGACTAGCTTCTAGCTCCTACAATGAGCAGTTCTTC. The V and J genes are TRBV4-3 and TRBJ2-1, with 7 bases that match TRBD2. This CDR3 is 17 amino acids long. Per germline, CDR1 LGHNA and CDR2 YSLEER. V was pared by 2 bases and J by 0 bases, with 7 bases of the junction left unmatched.